This T cell receptor (beta chain) was observed in a study of post-analysis software for immune sequencing data. Background on the study: The disease courses spanned relapsing-remitting, secondary progressive and progressive-relapsing forms of multiple sclerosis.

The length of the CDR3 is 12 residues. Trimming shortened V by 4 bases and J by 1 base, and 6 bases separated the two germline ends. CDR1 is SQVTM and CDR2 is ANQGSEA in the germline V gene. Every TCR beta cDNA library bore unique molecular identifiers. TCRdb passed the PCR reads through MiXCR, listing each CDR3 protein once. The table shows some 370,000 distinct CDR3 sequences, with around 37% occurring only once. Whole-study findings and limits: Significantly lower normalized Chao1 diversity was found in patients with multiple sclerosis relative to controls. The study found TRBV5-6, TRBV5-1 and TRBV20-1 among a few TRBV segments more frequent in patients than controls. The F measure placed samples prepared in the same batch into strongly shared clusters.

Worth noting for this clonotype: The antigen remains unidentified.

Input material: blood. V is TRBV29-1 and J is TRBJ2-3, with a weak D call TRBD2 (6 bases). The TCR was taken from a girl aged 5-17 years with multiple sclerosis. This CDR3 is CSVGGGTDTQYF. The CDR3 DNA reads as TGCAGCGTTGGGGGGGGCACAGATACGCAGTATTTT.